The text below deals with one TCR beta chain. This sample stems from a study of control samples from healthy donors and cancer patients. Clones were read by immunoSEQ multiplex PCR, and TCRdb kept only the in-frame ones, dropping some. The sample yields about 150,000 clones, around 95% seen once. The clonotype was recovered from a man aged 35 to 55 in good health. Material for sequencing was blood.

For the CDR3, the DNA is TGTGCCTGGAGGGGAAGGGACGGGGAGACGCGGGTTGGCACCTACAATGAGCAGTTCTTC. Its protein is CAWRGRDGETRVGTYNEQFF. The J gene is TRBJ2-1, the V gene TRBV30, with D tentatively TRBD1 or TRBD2 (5 bases each). The germline CDR1 and CDR2 sequences are GTSNPN and SVGIG (reference sequence). V lost 3 bases to trimming and J lost 2 bases, with 29 bases between them. The CDR3 extends over 20 amino acids.